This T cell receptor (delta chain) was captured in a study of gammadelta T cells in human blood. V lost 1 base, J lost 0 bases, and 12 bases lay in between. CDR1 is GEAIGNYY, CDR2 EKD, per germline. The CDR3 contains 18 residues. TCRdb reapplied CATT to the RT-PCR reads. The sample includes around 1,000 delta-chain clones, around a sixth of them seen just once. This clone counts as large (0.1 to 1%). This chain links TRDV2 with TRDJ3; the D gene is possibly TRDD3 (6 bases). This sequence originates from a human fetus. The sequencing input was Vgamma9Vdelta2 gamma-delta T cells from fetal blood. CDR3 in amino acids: CACDTGDPFSWDTRQMFF. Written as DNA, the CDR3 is TGTGCCTGTGACACGGGGGACCCGTTCTCCTGGGACACCCGACAGATGTTTTTC.